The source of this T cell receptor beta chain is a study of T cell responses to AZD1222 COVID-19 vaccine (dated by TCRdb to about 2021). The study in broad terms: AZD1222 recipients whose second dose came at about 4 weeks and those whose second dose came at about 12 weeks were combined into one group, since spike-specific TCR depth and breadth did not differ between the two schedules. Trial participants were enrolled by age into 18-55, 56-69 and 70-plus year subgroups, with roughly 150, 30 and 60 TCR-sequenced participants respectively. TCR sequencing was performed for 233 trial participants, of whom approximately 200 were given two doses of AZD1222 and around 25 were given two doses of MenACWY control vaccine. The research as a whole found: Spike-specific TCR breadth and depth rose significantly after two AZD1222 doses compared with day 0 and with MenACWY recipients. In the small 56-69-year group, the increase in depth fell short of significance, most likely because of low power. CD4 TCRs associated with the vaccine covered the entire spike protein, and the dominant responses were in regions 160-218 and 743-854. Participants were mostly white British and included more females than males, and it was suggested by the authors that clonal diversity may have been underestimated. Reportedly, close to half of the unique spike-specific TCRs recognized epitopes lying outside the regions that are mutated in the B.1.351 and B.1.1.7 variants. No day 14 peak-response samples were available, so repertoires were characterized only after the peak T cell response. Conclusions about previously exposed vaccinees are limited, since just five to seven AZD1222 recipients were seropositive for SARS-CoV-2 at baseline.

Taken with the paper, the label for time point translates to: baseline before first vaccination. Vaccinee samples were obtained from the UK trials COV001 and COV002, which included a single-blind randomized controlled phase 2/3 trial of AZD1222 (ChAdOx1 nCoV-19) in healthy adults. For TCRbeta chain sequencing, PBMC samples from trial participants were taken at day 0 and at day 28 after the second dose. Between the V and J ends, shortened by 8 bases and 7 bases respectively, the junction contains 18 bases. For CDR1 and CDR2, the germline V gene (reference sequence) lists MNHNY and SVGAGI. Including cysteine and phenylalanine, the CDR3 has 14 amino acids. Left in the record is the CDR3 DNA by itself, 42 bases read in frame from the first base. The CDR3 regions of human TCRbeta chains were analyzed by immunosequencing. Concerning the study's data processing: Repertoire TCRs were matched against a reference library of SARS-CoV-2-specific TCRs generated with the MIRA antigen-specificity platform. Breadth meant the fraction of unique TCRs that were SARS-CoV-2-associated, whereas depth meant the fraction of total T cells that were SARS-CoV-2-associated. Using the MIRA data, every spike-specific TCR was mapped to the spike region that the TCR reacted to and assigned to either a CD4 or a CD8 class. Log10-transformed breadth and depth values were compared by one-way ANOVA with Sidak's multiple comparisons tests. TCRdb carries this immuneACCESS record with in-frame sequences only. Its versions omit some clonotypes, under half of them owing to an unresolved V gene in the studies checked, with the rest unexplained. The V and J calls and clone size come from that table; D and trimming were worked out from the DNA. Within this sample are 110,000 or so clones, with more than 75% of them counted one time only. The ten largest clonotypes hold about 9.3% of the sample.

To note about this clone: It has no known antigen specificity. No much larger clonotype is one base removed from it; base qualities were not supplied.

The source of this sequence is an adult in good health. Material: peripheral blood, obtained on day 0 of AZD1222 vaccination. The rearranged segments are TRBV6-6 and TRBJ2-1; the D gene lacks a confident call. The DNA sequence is TGTGCCAGCGCAAAGGGATCAGCTCAGAATGAGCAGTTCTTC. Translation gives CASAKGSAQNEQFF.